This TCR beta chain was found in a study of T cells in Graves' hyperthyroidism and ophthalmopathy. The V gene's germline CDR1 is SGDLS and CDR2 YYNGEE. The CDR3 runs 15 residues. The V end was cut by 0 bases, the J end by 7 bases, with 17 bases between. Amplification yielded TCR beta CDR3 regions, with RNA transcripts as the source. TCR CDR3 regions were first amplified by RT-PCR with HTBI primers. TCRdb processed the multiplex PCR reads anew with MiXCR; each CDR3 protein has one entry. The sample contains about 540,000 distinct CDR3 sequences, roughly 50% of which appear only once. This clonotype was detected ten times or more.

The material sequenced was peripheral blood or thyroid tissue (not recorded which). V and J are TRBV9 and TRBJ2-7, with D perhaps matching TRBD2 (6 bases). The receptor comes from a woman under 30 with Graves' hyperthyroidism. DNA of the CDR3: TGTGCCAGCAGCGTAGCTTCGGGAGCCTCGTGGGAGCAGTACTTC. Translated: CASSVASGASWEQYF.